This section outlines one T cell receptor (beta chain) sequence together with its context. CDR3 length equals 12 residues. Trimming took 5 bases from V and 4 from J, leaving 6 bases between them. Germline CDR1 and CDR2: SEHNR and FQNEAQ (reference sequence). This sample was taken from a study of blood T cell repertoires in COVID-19. Looking at the study overall: The United States, Italy and Spain supplied acute and convalescent COVID-19 samples. In each case, the material was cDNA or gDNA derived from T cells, B-cell-depleted T cells, or PBMCs.

Original data processing: Estimation of nucleated cell counts was performed using reference gene primer amplification. Sequencing was performed with immunoSEQ multiplex PCR; in TCRdb, only in-frame clones are kept and a portion is missing. The DNA gave D and trimming, while V, J and clone size come from that table. The sample comprises around 230,000 clones, about four fifths of which are singletons, and roughly 10% rests with the top ten. The sample comprised peripheral blood. The V and J genes are TRBV7-9 and TRBJ2-1; unclear D gene. The receptor's source is a woman aged 80 or older with acute or convalescent COVID-19. The CDR3 loop reads CASSPLYNEQFF. Written as DNA, the CDR3 is TGTGCCAGCAGCCCACTATACAATGAGCAGTTCTTC.